Reported below is one TCR beta chain. Antigen specificity is unknown. The data belong to a study of cytomegalovirus exposure and HLA in healthy donors. PCR primers comprised 60 Vbeta and 13 Jbeta primers. Sequencing used immunoSEQ multiplex PCR; TCRdb keeps in-frame clones, though not all of them. Altogether more than 90,000 clones are present, 65% to 80% being singletons, with the ten largest covering around 7%. The CDR3 sequence is 15 residues long. V lost 6 bases, J lost 4 bases, and 9 bases stayed unmatched. In germline, CDR1 is MNHEY, CDR2 SVGAGI. Study results and caveats: Several of the most significant clusters appeared linked to common viral pathogens, based on a later analysis. Researchers catalogued about 150 TCR beta chains as cytomegalovirus-associated.

The source is a man aged 35-49 years in good health and CMV-seropositive. The rearrangement links TRBV6-5 to TRBJ2-5; 9 positions match TRBD1. Material for sequencing was PBMCs. CDR3 protein: CASRPGQGIRETQYF. In DNA, the CDR3 is TGTGCCAGCAGACCCGGACAGGGGATAAGAGAGACCCAGTACTTC.